This entry is about one T cell receptor beta chain. These data originate in a study of glioma-infiltrating T cells after dendritic cell vaccination. Turning to the study itself: Autologous tumor lysate was loaded overnight onto monocyte-derived dendritic cells grown less than 8 days with IL-4 and GM-CSF.

Patients had residual fresh-frozen tumor tissue and more than two years of survival data. V lost 2 bases and J lost 5; bases outside the gene matches: 3. The CDR3 extends over 14 amino acids. Germline V gene lookup returns CDR1 SGHDT and CDR2 YYEEEE. Up to about 2 ug genomic DNA was used for TCRB CDR3 amplification. Here immunoSEQ multiplex PCR was the method, and the copy in TCRdb shows in-frame clones only, minus some. The sample holds over 55,000 clones, around 86% seen once. This sample comprised blood, obtained before dendritic cell vaccination. This receptor was obtained from a human donor with glioblastoma. The V gene is TRBV5-6, the J gene TRBJ1-5; 8 bases are shared with TRBD1. The CDR3 protein is CASSFMDRDQPQHF. DNA for the CDR3: TGTGCCAGCAGCTTTATGGACAGGGATCAGCCCCAGCATTTT. Full variable domain (missing parts from reference TRBV5-6 and TRBJ1-5): DAGVTQSPTHLIKTRGQQVTLRCSPKSGHDTVSWYQQALGQGPQFIFQYYEEEERQRGNFPDRFSGHQFPNYSSELNVNALLLGDSALYLCASSFMDRDQPQHFGDGTRLSIL.